This TCR beta chain was captured in a study of cytomegalovirus exposure and HLA in healthy donors. The PCR made use of 60 Vbeta and 13 Jbeta primers. TCRdb keeps only in-frame clones here, not all; method: immunoSEQ multiplex PCR. The sample has about 150,000 clones, over 60% seen once. V was clipped by 4 bases and J by 5 bases, with 11 bases between them. Germline loops: CDR1 MDHEN, CDR2 SYDVKM. There are 13 residues in the CDR3. The rearrangement links TRBV28 to TRBJ1-1; perhaps TRBD1 as D (5 bases). The material sequenced was PBMCs. This sequence was found in a woman aged 30 to 39 in good health and CMV-seropositive. The CDR3 protein is CASSSWGRTEAFF. The DNA for the CDR3 is TGTGCCAGCAGTTCCTGGGGCAGGACTGAAGCTTTCTTT. The complete variable domain, with remaining parts taken from reference TRBV28 and TRBJ1-1, reads DVKVTQSSRYLVKRTGEKVFLECVQDMDHENMFWYRQDPGLGLRLIYFSYDVKMKEKGDIPEGYSVSREKKERFSLILESASTNQTSMYLCASSSWGRTEAFFGQGTRLTVV.